This T cell receptor (beta chain) was captured by sequencing in a study of cytomegalovirus exposure and HLA in healthy donors (dated by TCRdb to 2017 to 2019). Regarding the complete study: In an earlier analysis of approximately 500 of the donors, less than 350 Gb of sequence data and 100 million or so unique TCR beta sequences from 150 million to 200 million T cells were reported. High-throughput TCR immunosequencing, statistical association of individual TCRs with disease status, and machine learning were combined to predict cytomegalovirus infection status. Donor age, sex, ethnicity and CMV serostatus were compiled alongside the repertoire data. The number of typed donors differed by locus: roughly 629-640 for A, B, C, DRB1 and DQB1; approximately 530 for DQA1; 606 for DPA1; and 400 to 480 for DPB1. In the later analysis, no new phenotypic data were used to find candidate immune exposures; instead, reliance was placed on TCR beta sequences and their occurrence across donors. The aim of the study was to test whether cataloging public T cell receptors could identify signatures of past pathogen exposure. The study used immunosequencing to profile the T cell repertoires of more than 650 subjects and linked those repertoires to cytomegalovirus serostatus. A later genetic analysis took genome-wide SNP genotypes for about 55% of the 666 donors and used that subset as a discovery cohort. HLA typing covered class I and class II loci at four-digit resolution. Of the roughly 400 genotyped donors, around 81% fell in the genetic ancestry cluster associated with self-reported Caucasian donors. Around 320 gigabases of sequencing data and 78 million or so unique TCR sequences were included in an early release covering roughly 600 HLA-typed donors. A later analysis re-analyzed previously published TCR beta repertoires from approximately 700 donors and added high-resolution HLA genotyping to study TCR occurrence patterns. In an earlier analysis of about 590 of the donors, high-throughput TCR beta sequencing was used to judge whether each TCR beta V gene segment behaved as functional or pseudogenic. Four to six DR-DQ haplotypes were handled as single units for association and clustering because linkage in the cohort was strong. Every discovery cohort repertoire had been produced on one sequencing platform. Among roughly 400 genotyped donors of the cohort, an average of 235,054 unique TCR beta nucleotide sequences were sequenced per donor, roughly 20% of them non-productive. Along with the roughly 710-subject first cohort, a separate validation cohort of some 130 different subjects was used.

The cohort was made up of approximately 700 healthy bone marrow donors. At the time of sampling, every cohort member was nominally healthy, though immune exposures that went unrecorded were likely present. The donor tested CMV seropositive, placing the donor among the roughly 270 seropositive members of the cohort. Every donor gave a peripheral blood sample, and the peripheral blood mononuclear cells from that sample were used for TCR beta sequencing. The Qiagen DNeasy Blood Extraction Kit was used to extract genomic DNA from the blood cell samples. What the study reported, not specific to this receptor: The earlier analysis of approximately 590 of the donors excluded some 15 rarely observed V segments, including chromosome 9 orphons, because counts were too low. Compared with equally common non-associated chains, HLA-associated TCR beta chains in a later analysis were more clonally expanded and had lower generation probabilities. HLA typing was unavailable for some donors at each locus, so association tests used only the typed subset. In vitro tests confirmed that a few of the cytomegalovirus-associated TCR beta chains recognize cytomegalovirus antigens. In a later analysis, more than 15,000 TCR beta sequences were associated with specific HLA alleles at a false discovery rate of 0.05. A further reported finding was that TCR beta sequences accurately predicted the HLA-A and HLA-B alleles for most subjects in the first cohort. Correlated functional status among segregating V segments might be attributable to linkage disequilibrium, but an unknown experimental factor could not be ruled out. In a later genetic analysis, a missense DCLRE1C variant was associated with V-gene and J-gene trimming of TCR beta chains, and the association was replicated in an independent cohort. When HLA alleles, especially DR and DQ, strongly co-occurred, TCR associations were difficult to assign to individual alleles. The study listed 150 to 200 TCR beta chains as associated with cytomegalovirus. A cluster of highly shared sequence variants was judged likely to be a technical artifact of the sequencing pipeline. While some public TCRs were present in many individuals, most TCR sequences turned up only very rarely across donors. According to a later analysis, parvovirus B19, influenza, CMV and Epstein-Barr virus appeared linked to several top co-occurrence clusters. According to a later analysis, most CMV-associated TCR beta chains appeared to be HLA-restricted, and the HLA associations seemed to be driven largely by CMV exposure. The 87-base-pair reads could not distinguish some IMGT-functional V segments, including TRBV6-2 and TRBV6-3, so those segments were excluded. Roughly uniform sequencing depth across donors was assumed in presence/absence analyses, although this assumption may not hold. According to the authors, the approach could potentially be generalized to other disease states and immunological phenotypes. Cytomegalovirus status was reported to be diagnosed by the classifier with high specificity and sensitivity in both the original and validation cohorts. A later genetic analysis reported fewer N-insertions in productive TCRs among donors in an Asian-associated ancestry cluster than the roughly 620-donor mean. The cohort was sequenced for TCR beta chains only, and without alpha or paired-chain data the features that could be detected were limited. Immune exposure information for the cohort was limited to CMV serostatus. In an earlier analysis of some 550 of the donors, most TCR beta V segments were observed in productive rearrangements about 87% or about 30% of the time, broadly matching IMGT annotations. According to a later analysis, TCR association rates differed among HLA loci, with DRB1 alleles showing the most associated TCRs and HLA-C alleles showing the fewest.

The library relied on the immunoSEQ multiplex PCR assay. The multiplex PCR relied on a mix of 60 forward primers for TCR Vbeta segments and 13 reverse primers for TCR Jbeta segments. The CDR3 region of rearranged TCR beta genes was amplified from genomic DNA by a multiplex PCR assay. Amplified TCR beta libraries were sequenced as 87-base-pair reads on the Illumina HiSeq System. Processing in the source paper ran as follows. A later analysis counted about 80 million unique TCR beta chains across the 666 repertoires, and about 10 million of these chains were shared by at least two donors. A nearest-neighbor algorithm error-corrected the raw reads and collapsed the reads into unique sequences, merging closely related sequences to remove PCR and sequencing errors. To assign V, D and J gene segments, CDR3 sequences were aligned to IMGT reference sequences. For a sequence to be retained, a match of at least six nucleotides was required to both a V gene segment and a J gene segment. Rearrangements were classified as productive when the CDR3 lacked stop codons and remained in frame with V and J, and all other rearrangements were classified as non-productive. CDR3 was defined by IMGT convention, running from the second conserved V-encoded cysteine to the conserved J-encoded phenylalanine. In an earlier analysis of some 550 of the donors, sequences lacking an unambiguous match to a single V gene segment were excluded. An earlier analysis of a few hundred of the donors called V segments functional above 56.7% productive rearrangements and segregating when the between-donor standard deviation exceeded 5%. A statistical classification framework was built for diagnosing cytomegalovirus status from the catalog of TCR beta chain sequences. In a later analysis, V and J genes were assigned by comparing TCR nucleotide sequences against IMGT/GENE-DB human TR gene sequences. Using the TCRdist pipeline, a later analysis assigned CDR3 sequences along with most-parsimonious VDJ recombination scenarios. In a later analysis, each TCR beta chain was defined by its CDR3 amino acid sequence together with its V-gene family, and reads without a unique V-gene family were excluded. In a later analysis, 500 to 700 highly shared, low-generation-probability nucleotide sequences were removed to address suspected cross-contamination and a sequencing artifact. In a later analysis, a clonal expansion index for each public chain was calculated from normalized within-repertoire ranks of inferred template counts. Generation probabilities in a later analysis came from a VDJ recombination model fitted to out-of-frame rearrangements, and those results were checked against IGoR. A later analysis scored TCR-TCR, TCR-HLA and TCR-CMV co-occurrence with hypergeometric tests, applying a repertoire-size bias correction to TCR pairs. False discovery rates were estimated in a later analysis by permuting HLA or CMV assignments 20 times. In a later analysis, co-occurring TCRs were grouped using DBSCAN, and TCRdist sequence similarity was added for clustering within HLA-allele-positive subsets. Repertoires with fewer than 30,000 or more than 120,000 public chains, plus five repertoires with anomalous nucleotide sharing, were excluded from co-occurrence clustering. TCRdb's version of the immuneACCESS table is confined to in-frame rearrangements and falls short of the full clone set. An unresolved V gene accounts for under half of the shortfall where checked; the remainder is of unknown origin. For V, J and clone size, that table is used; D and trimming come from the DNA. The sample table contains over 100,000 clones; only one count was recorded for over 60% of them. The top ten constitute approximately 4.2% of the sample.

For this clone: Its binding antigen is unknown. No clone much larger than this one lies a single base away; base qualities are absent.

From cysteine to phenylalanine, the CDR3 is 18 amino acids long. The only DNA kept is the CDR3, 54 bases in frame from the first base. Germline trimming: 3 bases from V, 2 bases from J; junction bases outside gene matches: 14. Per the germline V gene (reference sequence), PRHDT is the CDR1 and FYEKMQ is the CDR2. Sequencing was performed on PBMCs. The sequence links TRBV13 to TRBJ2-7; 9 junctional bases match TRBD2. This receptor was identified in a male donor in good health and CMV-seropositive. The CDR3 has the sequence CASSFKREEIEATYEQYF. The nucleotide sequence is given as TGTGCCAGCAGCTTTAAGCGGGAGGAAATAGAAGCGACCTACGAGCAGTACTTC.